The count of the clone carrying this T cell receptor (beta chain) is one. What it binds is not known. The protocol was immunoSEQ multiplex PCR, while the TCRdb copy is restricted to in-frame clones and leaves out a portion. The sample holds some 120,000 clones, approximately 82% seen once. CDR1 and CDR2 (germline): LGHDT, YNNKEL (reference sequence). The V end lost 3 bases, the J end lost 15 bases, and 12 bases lay between the germline ends. The CDR3 contains 11 residues. This entry comes from a study of T cell responses to AZD1222 COVID-19 vaccine. Study results and limitations: Mostly white British, mostly female donors; authors suggested clonal diversity may be underestimated. Unmutated variant regions are reportedly targeted by nearly half of spike-specific TCRs.

V and J are TRBV3-1 (or the pseudogene TRBV3-2) and TRBJ2-1, with D unresolved. This sequence originates from an adult who received the AZD1222 COVID-19 vaccine. The material was peripheral blood, obtained 28 days after the second AZD1222 dose. CDR3 in amino acids: CASSQAGTLFF. Here the CDR3 DNA reads TGTGCCAGCAGCCAGGCAGGTACATTGTTCTTC.